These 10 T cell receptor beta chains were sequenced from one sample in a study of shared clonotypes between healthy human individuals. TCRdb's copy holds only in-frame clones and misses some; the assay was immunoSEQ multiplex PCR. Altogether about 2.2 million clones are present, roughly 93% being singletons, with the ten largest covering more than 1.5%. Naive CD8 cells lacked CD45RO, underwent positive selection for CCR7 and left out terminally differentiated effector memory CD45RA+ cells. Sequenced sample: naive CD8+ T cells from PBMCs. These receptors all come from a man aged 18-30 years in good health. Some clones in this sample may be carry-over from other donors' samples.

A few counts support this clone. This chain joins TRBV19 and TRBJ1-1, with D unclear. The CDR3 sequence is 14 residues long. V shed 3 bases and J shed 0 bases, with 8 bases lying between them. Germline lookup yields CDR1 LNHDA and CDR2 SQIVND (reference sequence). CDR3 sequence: CASSIPQLNTEAFF. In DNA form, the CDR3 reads TGTGCCAGTAGTATCCCACAGCTGAACACTGAAGCTTTCTTT. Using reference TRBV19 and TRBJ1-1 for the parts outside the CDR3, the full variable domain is DGGITQSPKYLFRKEGQNVTLSCEQNLNHDAMYWYRQDPGQGLRLIYYSQIVNDFQKGDIAEGYSVSREKKESFPLTVTSAQKNPTAFYLCASSIPQLNTEAFFGQGTRLTVV.

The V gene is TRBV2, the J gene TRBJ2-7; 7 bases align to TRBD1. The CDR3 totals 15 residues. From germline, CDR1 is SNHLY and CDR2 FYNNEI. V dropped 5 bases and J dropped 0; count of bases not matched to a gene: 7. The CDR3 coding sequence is TGTGCCAGCAGTTTCGGACAGGTTACCTCCTACGAGCAGTACTTC. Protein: CASSFGQVTSYEQYF.

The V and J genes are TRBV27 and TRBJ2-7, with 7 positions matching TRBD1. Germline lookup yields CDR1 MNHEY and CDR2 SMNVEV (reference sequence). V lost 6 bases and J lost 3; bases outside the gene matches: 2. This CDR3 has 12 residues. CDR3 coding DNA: TGTGCCAGCAGCCAGGGGGACTACGAGCAGTACTTC. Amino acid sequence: CASSQGDYEQYF.

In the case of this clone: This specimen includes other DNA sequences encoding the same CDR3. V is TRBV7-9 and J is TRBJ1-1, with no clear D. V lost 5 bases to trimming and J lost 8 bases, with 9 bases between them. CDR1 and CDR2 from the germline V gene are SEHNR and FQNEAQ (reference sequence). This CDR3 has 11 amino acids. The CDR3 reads CASSQGREAFF. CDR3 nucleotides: TGTGCCAGCAGCCAAGGACGAGAAGCTTTCTTT. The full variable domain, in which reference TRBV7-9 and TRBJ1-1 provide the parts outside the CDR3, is DTGVSQNPRHKITKRGQNVTFRCDPISEHNRLYWYRQTLGQGPEFLTYFQNEAQLEKSRLLSDRFSAERPKGSFSTLEIQRTEQGDSAMYLCASSQGREAFFGQGTRLTVV.

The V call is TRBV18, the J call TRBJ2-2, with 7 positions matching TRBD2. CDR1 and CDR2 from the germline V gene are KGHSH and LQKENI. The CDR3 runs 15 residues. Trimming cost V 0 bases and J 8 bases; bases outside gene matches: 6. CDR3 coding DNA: TGTGCCAGCTCACCACCGGCGGGAGCCCGTGGGGAGCTGTTTTTT. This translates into CASSPPAGARGELFF.

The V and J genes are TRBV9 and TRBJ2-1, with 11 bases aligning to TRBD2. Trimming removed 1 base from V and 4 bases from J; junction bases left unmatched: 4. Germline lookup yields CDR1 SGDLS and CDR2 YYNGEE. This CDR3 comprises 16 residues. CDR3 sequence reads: CASSVSGLAVYNEQFF. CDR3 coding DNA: TGTGCCAGCAGCGTATCGGGACTAGCGGTTTACAATGAGCAGTTCTTC.

In nucleotides, the CDR3 is TGTGCCAGCACTGCCGGGACCGGTCCCGGGGAGCTGTTTTTT. Amino acids: CASTAGTGPGELFF. This chain connects TRBV18 to TRBJ2-2; D may match TRBD1 or TRBD2 (5 bases each). The CDR3 is made up of 14 amino acids. Germline CDR1 and CDR2: KGHSH and LQKENI. The V end was cut by 8 bases, the J end by 6 bases, with 16 bases between.

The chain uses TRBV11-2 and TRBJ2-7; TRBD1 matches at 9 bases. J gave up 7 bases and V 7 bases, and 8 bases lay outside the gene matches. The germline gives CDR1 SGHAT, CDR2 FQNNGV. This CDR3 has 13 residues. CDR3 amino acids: CASTPGTGLEQYF. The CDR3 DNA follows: TGTGCCAGCACCCCGGGGACAGGGCTAGAGCAGTACTTC.

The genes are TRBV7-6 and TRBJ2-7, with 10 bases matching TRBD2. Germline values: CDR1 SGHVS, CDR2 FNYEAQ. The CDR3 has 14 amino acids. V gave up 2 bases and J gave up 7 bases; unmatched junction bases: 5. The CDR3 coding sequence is TGTGCCAGCAGCTTATCTAGCGGGGGCAAGGAGCAGTACTTC. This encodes CASSLSSGGKEQYF.

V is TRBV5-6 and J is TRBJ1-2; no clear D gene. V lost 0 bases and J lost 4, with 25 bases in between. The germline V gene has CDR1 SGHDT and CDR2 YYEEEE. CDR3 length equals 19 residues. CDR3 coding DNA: TGTGCCAGCAGCTTGGCCACCTTTCCTTCTCTCCGGGGAGGCTATGGCTACACCTTC. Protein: CASSLATFPSLRGGYGYTF.